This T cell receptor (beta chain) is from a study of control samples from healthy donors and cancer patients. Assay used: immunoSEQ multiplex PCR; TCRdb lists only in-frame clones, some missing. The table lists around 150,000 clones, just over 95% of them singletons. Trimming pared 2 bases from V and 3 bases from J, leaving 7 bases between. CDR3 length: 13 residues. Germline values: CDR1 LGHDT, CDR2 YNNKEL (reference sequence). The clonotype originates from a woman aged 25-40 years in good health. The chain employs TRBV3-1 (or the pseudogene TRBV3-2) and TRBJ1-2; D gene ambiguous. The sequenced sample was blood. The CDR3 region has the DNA TGTGCCAGCAGCCAAACAGTCTACTATGGCTACACCTTC. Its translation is CASSQTVYYGYTF.